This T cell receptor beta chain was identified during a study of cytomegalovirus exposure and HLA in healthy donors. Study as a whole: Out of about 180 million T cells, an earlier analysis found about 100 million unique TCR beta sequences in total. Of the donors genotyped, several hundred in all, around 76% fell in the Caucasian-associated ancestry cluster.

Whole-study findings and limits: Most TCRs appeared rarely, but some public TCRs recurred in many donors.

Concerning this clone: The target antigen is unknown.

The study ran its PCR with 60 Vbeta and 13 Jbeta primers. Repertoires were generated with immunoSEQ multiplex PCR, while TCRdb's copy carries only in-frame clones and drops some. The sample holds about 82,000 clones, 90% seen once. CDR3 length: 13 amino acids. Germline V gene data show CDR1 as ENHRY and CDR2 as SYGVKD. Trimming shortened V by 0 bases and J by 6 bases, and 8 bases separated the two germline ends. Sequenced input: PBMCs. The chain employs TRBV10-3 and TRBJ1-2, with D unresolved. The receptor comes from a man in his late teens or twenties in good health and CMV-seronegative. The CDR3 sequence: CAISESPLDGYTF. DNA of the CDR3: TGTGCCATCAGTGAGTCCCCACTTGATGGCTACACCTTC.